This T cell receptor (beta chain) is from a study of blood T cell repertoires in COVID-19. Trimming cost V 3 bases and J 2 bases, with 8 bases left between them. CDR3 length: 13 residues. CDR1 is MNHEY, CDR2 SVGAGI, per germline. The protocol was immunoSEQ multiplex PCR, while the TCRdb copy is restricted to in-frame clones and leaves out a portion. The repertoire includes around 280,000 clones, around 90% of them detected once, and 2% to 2.5% sits in the top ten. This clone occurred a few times. Other nucleotide sequences from this sample produce the same CDR3. The sequence derives from a woman in her forties or fifties who had recovered from COVID-19. The chain employs TRBV6-5 and TRBJ2-7, with D unclear. Material for sequencing was peripheral blood. CDR3 DNA sequence: TGTGCCAGCAGTTATGGCCTAGCCTACGAGCAGTACTTC. This gives the protein CASSYGLAYEQYF.